One sample yielded the 31 T cell receptor beta chains listed below, sequenced in a study of identifying expanded T cells in peripheral blood. Repertoires were generated with immunoSEQ multiplex PCR, while TCRdb's copy carries only in-frame clones and drops some. Of approximately 85,000 clones detected, about 83% appear once; the ten largest clones hold more than 15%. The sequencing input was blood. Source of these receptors: a person between 18 and 69 years old in good health.

This chain uses TRBV9 with TRBJ2-1, with 7 bases lining up with TRBD2. Germline V lookup: CDR1 SGDLS, CDR2 YYNGEE. This CDR3 has 14 residues. V shed 4 bases and J 9 bases; nucleotides not matched to a gene: 10. CDR3 sequence reads: CASSPRDYNTEQFF. The CDR3 DNA follows: TGTGCCAGCAGCCCTAGGGACTATAATACTGAGCAGTTCTTC. The full variable domain, with the rest looked up from reference TRBV9 and TRBJ2-1, is DSGVTQTPKHLITATGQRVTLRCSPRSGDLSVYWYQQSLDQGLQFLIQYYNGEERAKGNILERFSAQQFPDLHSELNLSSLELGDSALYFCASSPRDYNTEQFFGPGTRLTVL.

This chain joins TRBV11-1 and TRBJ2-3; D is ambiguous. V lost 7 bases to trimming and J lost 4 bases, with 6 bases between them. The germline V gene encodes CDR1 SGHAT and CDR2 FQDESV (reference sequence). CDR3 size: 11 residues. CDR3: CASTKADTQYF. The DNA for the CDR3 is TGTGCCAGCACGAAGGCAGATACGCAGTATTTT.

The V gene is TRBV9, the J gene TRBJ2-3; tentatively, D is TRBD1 or TRBD2 (5 bases each). CDR3 length: 16 residues. Looked up from germline, CDR1 is SGDLS and CDR2 is YYNGEE. The ends were cut back, 2 bases at V and 2 bases at J, with 15 bases in the middle. The CDR3: CASSVRGVEDTDTQYF. The CDR3 region has the DNA TGTGCCAGCAGCGTCAGAGGGGTGGAGGACACAGATACGCAGTATTTT.

This clone has more than one count but fewer than ten. The chain couples TRBV9 to TRBJ2-1; 10 nucleotides align to TRBD1. Trimming took 0 bases from V and 7 from J; bases not matched to a gene: 4. This CDR3 spans 15 amino acids. CDR1 SGDLS and CDR2 YYNGEE come from the germline V gene. CDR3 amino acids: CASSVGQGAWNEQFF. CDR3 nucleotide sequence: TGTGCCAGCAGCGTAGGACAGGGGGCATGGAATGAGCAGTTCTTC.

The rearrangement joins TRBV7-9 to TRBJ2-5; no clear D gene. V lost 2 bases to trimming and J lost 2 bases, with 12 bases between them. Germline-derived CDR1 and CDR2 are SEHNR and FQNEAQ (reference sequence). The CDR3 contains 15 residues. The CDR3 region is CASSLSRAPQETQYF. The CDR3 DNA reads as TGTGCCAGCAGCTTATCTAGGGCCCCACAAGAGACCCAGTACTTC.

The chain carries TRBV18 and TRBJ2-1; D may be TRBD2 (5 bases). With 0 bases removed from V and 5 bases from J, the gap between germline ends came to 8 bases. CDR1 is KGHSH, CDR2 LQKENI, per germline. The CDR3 is 14 residues long. This CDR3 is CASSPPSGNNEQFF. CDR3 nucleotide sequence: TGTGCCAGCTCACCACCCAGCGGTAACAATGAGCAGTTCTTC.

CDR3 in amino acids: CASSQGDSRGNYGYTF. CDR3 bases: TGTGCCAGCAGCCAAGGGGACAGTAGAGGTAACTATGGCTACACCTTC. The chain employs TRBV4-2 and TRBJ1-2; 7 nucleotides match TRBD1. The V segment lost 1 base and the J segment 1 base; nucleotides outside the gene matches: 6. This CDR3 has 16 amino acids. The germline V gene has CDR1 LGHNA and CDR2 YNFKEQ.

This clone appeared a few times. The chain combines TRBV13 with TRBJ1-1; the D is unclear. The CDR3 extends over 13 amino acids. CDR1 is PRHDT, CDR2 FYEKMQ, per germline (reference sequence). The V and J ends lost 5 bases and 0 bases respectively, with 7 bases between them. DNA of the CDR3: TGTGCCAGCAGCCCGCCTATGAACACTGAAGCTTTCTTT. Its protein is CASSPPMNTEAFF. The full variable domain, with the rest looked up from reference TRBV13 and TRBJ1-1, is AAGVIQSPRHLIKEKRETATLKCYPIPRHDTVYWYQQGPGQDPQFLISFYEKMQSDKGSIPDRFSAQQFSDYHSELNMSSLELGDSALYFCASSPPMNTEAFFGQGTRLTVV.

In this sample, this clone turned up once. V and J are TRBV5-4 and TRBJ2-5; possibly TRBD1 for D (5 bases). V was cut by 1 base and J by 2 bases, with 6 bases left in between. Germline V CDR1 and CDR2: SGHNT, YYREEE (reference sequence). This CDR3 comprises 13 residues. The DNA for the CDR3 is TGTGCCAGCAGCTTGCGGACACAAGAGACCCAGTACTTC. This encodes CASSLRTQETQYF.

The chain is built from TRBV5-1 and TRBJ2-1; 9 bases line up with TRBD2. Losses at the gene ends were 2 bases for V and 5 bases for J; bases not matched to a gene: 8. The CDR3 is 16 amino acids. The germline V gene has CDR1 SGHRS and CDR2 YFSETQ. DNA of the CDR3: TGCGCCAGCAGCTTACTCATAGCGGGAGACGACAATGAGCAGTTCTTC. It yields the protein CASSLLIAGDDNEQFF.

This clone was seen only once. The chain links TRBV19 to TRBJ2-5; D is uncertain. Trimming stripped 4 bases from V and 0 bases from J, with 12 bases between. CDR1 and CDR2 (germline): LNHDA, SQIVND (reference sequence). CDR3 length: 15 residues. CDR3 sequence reads: CASSNLNGYQETQYF. CDR3 sequence (DNA): TGTGCCAGTAGTAACTTGAACGGATACCAAGAGACCCAGTACTTC.

This clone was observed once. The chain carries TRBV11-2 and TRBJ2-7; TRBD2 might be the D (5 bases). The germline V gene encodes CDR1 SGHAT and CDR2 FQNNGV. The CDR3 sequence is 17 residues long. V was cut by 1 base and J by 6 bases, with 22 bases left in between. The CDR3 region is CASSLGSSPTPPGEQYF. As DNA, the CDR3 is TGTGCCAGCAGCTTAGGATCTAGCCCCACCCCCCCCGGCGAGCAGTACTTC.

The J gene is TRBJ2-7, the V gene TRBV27; D is uncertain. CDR1 is MNHEY, CDR2 SMNVEV, per germline (reference sequence). The CDR3 covers 16 residues. Trimming pared 6 bases from V and 0 bases from J, leaving 18 bases between. For the CDR3, the DNA is TGTGCCAGCAGGCCCGCCGAGATCGCAAGCTCCTACGAGCAGTACTTC. Its protein product is CASRPAEIASSYEQYF.

The chain combines TRBV28 with TRBJ2-5; D gene unclear. The germline V gene encodes CDR1 MDHEN and CDR2 SYDVKM. This CDR3 has 14 amino acids. Deletions cut 4 bases from V and 6 bases from J, with 15 bases between. CDR3 amino acids: CASSSLLEAKTQYF. The CDR3 coding sequence is TGTGCCAGCAGTTCCCTGCTAGAGGCAAAGACCCAGTACTTC.

The chain recombines TRBV19 with TRBJ1-1; a possible D gene is TRBD1 (5 bases). The CDR3 totals 13 residues. Between the trimmed V and J ends, which lost 5 bases and 4 bases, there was a span of 11 bases. CDR1 LNHDA and CDR2 SQIVND come from the germline V gene (reference sequence). CDR3 sequence (DNA): TGTGCCAGTAGTTCCGGGGCGGCCACTGAAGCTTTCTTT. Protein sequence: CASSSGAATEAFF.

V usage is TRBV10-3 and J usage is TRBJ1-2; D ambiguous. This CDR3 region has 13 residues. Germline lookup yields CDR1 ENHRY and CDR2 SYGVKD. Trimming cost V 3 bases and J 6 bases, with 11 bases left between them. CDR3: CAISDSMSNGYTF. CDR3 coding DNA: TGTGCCATCAGTGACTCAATGTCGAATGGCTACACCTTC.

This clone has only one observation. The rearrangement links TRBV5-6 to TRBJ2-2; 8 bases are shared with TRBD2. There are 15 residues in the CDR3. Germline CDR1 SGHDT, CDR2 YYEEEE. After removal of 4 bases from V and 2 bases from J, the junction contained 4 bases not matched to a gene. CDR3 protein: CASSRLATNTGELFF. The CDR3 region has the DNA TGTGCCAGCAGCCGACTAGCGACCAACACCGGGGAGCTGTTTTTT.

This chain joins TRBV28 and TRBJ1-2; possibly TRBD1 for D (5 bases). The germline V and J ends were trimmed by 6 bases and 6 bases, with 14 bases remaining between them. CDR3 length equals 13 residues. Germline CDR1 MDHEN, CDR2 SYDVKM. The CDR3 coding sequence is TGTGCCAGCAGCTGGGGGTCCTTCAATGGCTACACCTTC. It specifies CASSWGSFNGYTF.

This clone was seen a few times. The gene calls are TRBV28 and TRBJ2-7, with 10 bases that match TRBD2. This CDR3 region has 15 residues. From germline, CDR1 is MDHEN and CDR2 SYDVKM. The V segment lost 6 bases and the J segment 3 bases; nucleotides outside the gene matches: 8. CDR3 sequence: CASSRLAGVNYEQYF. Written as DNA, the CDR3 is TGTGCCAGCAGCCGCCTAGCGGGGGTAAACTACGAGCAGTACTTC.

This clone was observed a handful of times. The CDR3 sequence is CASSFDGNQPQHF. In DNA form, the CDR3 reads TGTGCCAGCAGCTTCGATGGGAATCAGCCCCAGCATTTT. This chain joins TRBV5-5 and TRBJ1-5; D gene ambiguous. Trimming pared 2 bases from V and 4 bases from J, leaving 7 bases between. The germline gives CDR1 SGHKS, CDR2 YYEKEE (reference sequence). There are 13 residues in the CDR3.

The rearrangement uses TRBV11-2 and TRBJ1-1; no definite D call. V was trimmed by 5 bases and J by 4 bases, leaving 20 bases between them. Per the germline V gene, CDR1 is SGHAT and CDR2 is FQNNGV. CDR3 length: 16 residues. This CDR3 reads CASSPNGAGSGTEAFF. Written as DNA, the CDR3 is TGTGCCAGCAGCCCAAATGGAGCGGGGTCAGGCACTGAAGCTTTCTTT.

The chain recombines TRBV10-3 with TRBJ2-1, with 10 bases matching TRBD2. The junction had 9 bases not matched to a gene; V was cut back by 0 bases and J by 7 bases. The germline V gene has CDR1 ENHRY and CDR2 SYGVKD. This CDR3 has 17 amino acids. The chain's CDR3 is CAISESISGRSSNEQFF. For the CDR3, the DNA is TGTGCCATCAGTGAGTCGATTAGCGGGAGGTCAAGTAATGAGCAGTTCTTC.

This clone came up once. The V gene is TRBV28, the J gene TRBJ1-4; 7 nucleotides line up with TRBD1. The CDR3 spans 14 residues. V shed 7 bases, J shed 5 bases, and the junction held 7 bases outside the gene matches. From germline, CDR1 is MDHEN and CDR2 SYDVKM. CDR3 sequence: CASKTQGGNEKLFF. In nucleotides, the CDR3 is TGTGCCAGCAAAACTCAGGGGGGAAATGAAAAACTGTTTTTT.

This chain links TRBV19 with TRBJ1-2; D unclear. Trimming took 0 bases from V and 7 from J, leaving 9 bases between them. The CDR3 is 13 amino acids. Looked up from germline, CDR1 is LNHDA and CDR2 is SQIVND (reference sequence). The DNA for the CDR3 is TGTGCCAGTAGTATAGATCGTGAGTTTGGCTACACCTTC. Translating it yields CASSIDREFGYTF.

The CDR3 sequence is CASSLGEGIGYEQYF. The CDR3 bases are TGTGCCAGCAGCCTGGGGGAGGGAATCGGATACGAGCAGTACTTC. V and J are TRBV9 and TRBJ2-7, with 7 bases matching TRBD2. Germline CDR1 SGDLS, CDR2 YYNGEE. The CDR3 has 15 residues. Trimming at V came to 4 bases and at J to 4 bases, leaving 11 bases not matched to a gene. The variable domain in full, completed from reference TRBV9 and TRBJ2-7, reads DSGVTQTPKHLITATGQRVTLRCSPRSGDLSVYWYQQSLDQGLQFLIQYYNGEERAKGNILERFSAQQFPDLHSELNLSSLELGDSALYFCASSLGEGIGYEQYFGPGTRLTVT.

The chain recombines TRBV6-1 with TRBJ1-1; D uncertain. V was trimmed by 4 bases and J by 1 base, leaving 4 bases between them. The germline CDR1 and CDR2 sequences are MNHNS and SASEGT. CDR3 length: 12 amino acids. DNA for the CDR3: TGTGCCAGCAGTGGAGGGAACACTGAAGCTTTCTTT. Its translation is CASSGGNTEAFF.

The chain is built from TRBV30 and TRBJ2-1; tentatively, D is TRBD2 (6 bases). The CDR3 is made up of 13 amino acids. Germline lookup yields CDR1 GTSNPN and CDR2 SVGIG (reference sequence). Trimming removed 0 bases from V and 6 bases from J, with 9 bases in between. CDR3 nucleotides: TGTGCCTGGAGTGTAACTAGCAGCAATGAGCAGTTCTTC. This translates into CAWSVTSSNEQFF.

The chain uses TRBV9 and TRBJ2-7, with D possibly TRBD2 on 5 matching bases. The CDR3 has 15 residues. Trimming took 4 bases from V and 4 from J, leaving 18 bases between them. Germline CDR1 is SGDLS and CDR2 is YYNGEE. The CDR3: CASSPTVGRRYEQYF. Here the CDR3 DNA reads TGTGCCAGCAGCCCAACGGTGGGCAGGAGGTACGAGCAGTACTTC.

This sequence joins TRBV4-3 and TRBJ2-7; 11 nucleotides align to TRBD2. The CDR3 is 16 amino acids. The trim removed 4 bases at V and 6 bases at J, leaving 11 bases unmatched. The germline gives CDR1 LGHNA, CDR2 YSLEER. The CDR3 nucleotides are TGCGCCAGCAGCCCAATAACTAGCGGGAGTTTAACCGAGCAGTACTTC. Its translation: CASSPITSGSLTEQYF.

V gene TRBV7-3 combines with J gene TRBJ2-3; no reliable D call. The CDR3 contains 15 residues. Looked up from germline, CDR1 is SGHTA and CDR2 is FQGTGA. V lost 1 base and J lost 4, with 12 bases in between. The CDR3 DNA sequence: TGTGCCAGCAGCTTAAGGTCCCGTTCCTCAGATACGCAGTATTTT. This encodes CASSLRSRSSDTQYF. The full variable domain, its missing parts supplied by reference TRBV7-3 and TRBJ2-3, is GAGVSQTPSNKVTEKGKYVELRCDPISGHTALYWYRQSLGQGPEFLIYFQGTGAADDSGLPNDRFFAVRPEGSVSTLKIQRTERGDSAVYLCASSLRSRSSDTQYFGPGTRLTVL.

The chain joins TRBV19 to TRBJ2-1; TRBD1 might be the D (6 bases). The V end lost 5 bases, the J end lost 4 bases, and 12 bases lay between the germline ends. The CDR3 extends over 14 amino acids. Germline-derived CDR1 and CDR2 are LNHDA and SQIVND (reference sequence). The CDR3 nucleotides are TGTGCCAGTAGTCTCCCGACAGGATACAATGAGCAGTTCTTC. It specifies CASSLPTGYNEQFF.